These 2 T cell receptor beta chains share one sample of origin, sequenced in a study of vaccination and CD4 T cells after COVID-19. The time point is: late sampling 161 to 241 days after vaccination in a few convalescent patients. TCRdb re-called the PCR reads through MiXCR, storing one row per CDR3 protein. The table shows roughly 28,000 distinct CDR3 sequences, with roughly 50% occurring only once. The sample here was CD4+ T cells from blood, taken about 7 months after SARS-CoV-2 vaccination. The receptor set was obtained from a human donor who had recovered from COVID-19.

This clonotype showed up just a few times. The chain recombines TRBV6-1 with TRBJ1-1, with unresolved D. The V gene lost 10 bases and the J gene lost 8 bases, with 17 bases spanning the gap. CDR1 MNHNS and CDR2 SASEGT come from the germline V gene. The CDR3 has 12 residues. Written as DNA, the CDR3 is TGTGCCACCTATCAGGCAACTGCCGAAGCTTTCTTT. Its protein is CATYQATAEAFF.

As for this clonotype: The CDR3 carries no conserved terminal phenylalanine or tryptophan, so it likely arises from a read error. The chain uses TRBV19 and TRBJ2-7, with 8 bases matching TRBD1. The CDR3 sequence is 13 residues long. CDR1 and CDR2 (germline): LNHDA, SQIVND (reference sequence). V shed 2 bases and J 5 bases; nucleotides not matched to a gene: 2. CDR3 DNA sequence: TGTGCCAGTAGTATACTCAGGGGGCACGAGCAGTACCTC. Amino acids: CASSILRGHEQYL.